The clone carrying this TCR beta chain was recorded at least ten times. The antigen remains unidentified. CDR1 and CDR2 (germline): SGHRS, YFSETQ. V shed 2 bases and J shed 4 bases, with 16 bases lying between them. The CDR3 spans 16 residues. Preparation of TCR beta libraries was done by quantitative 5'-RACE with molecular barcodes. TCRdb recomputed calls from the 5' RACE reads with MiXCR, one row per CDR3 protein. Of some 220,000 distinct CDR3 sequences in the sample, about 7% are singletons; the top ten hold 13% to 15%. The sample belongs to a study of CD8 T cells in ankylosing spondylitis. Study findings and constraints: A motif in TCR beta, a set of fewer than ten highly homologous variants, appeared characteristic of ankylosing spondylitis blood. Earlier literature documents some of the motif variants in reactive arthritis synovial fluid and blood. As reported, disease-linked clones showed significant enrichment in matched ankylosing spondylitis synovial fluid.

This TCR was recovered from a male donor with ankylosing spondylitis. Sequenced material: blood, either unsorted or a sorted T cell fraction (not recorded which). The J gene is TRBJ2-1, the V gene TRBV5-1, with D perhaps TRBD2 (6 bases). CDR3 loop: CASSFHAEGLYNEQFF. CDR3 DNA: TGCGCCAGCAGCTTTCACGCGGAGGGGCTGTACAATGAGCAGTTCTTC.